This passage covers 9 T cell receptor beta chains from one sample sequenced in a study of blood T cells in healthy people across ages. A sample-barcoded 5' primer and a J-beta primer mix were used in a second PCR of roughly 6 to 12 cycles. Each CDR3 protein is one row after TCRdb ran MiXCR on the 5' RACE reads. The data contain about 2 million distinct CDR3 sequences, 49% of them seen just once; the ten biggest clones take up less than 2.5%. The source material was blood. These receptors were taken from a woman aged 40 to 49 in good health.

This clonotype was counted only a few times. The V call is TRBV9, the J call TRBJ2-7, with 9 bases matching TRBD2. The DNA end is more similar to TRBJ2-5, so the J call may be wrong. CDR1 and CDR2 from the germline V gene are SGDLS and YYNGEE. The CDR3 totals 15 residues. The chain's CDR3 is CASSVLAGSGETQYF. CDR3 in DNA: TGTGCCAGCAGCGTTCTAGCGGGGAGCGGAGAGACCCAGTACTTC.

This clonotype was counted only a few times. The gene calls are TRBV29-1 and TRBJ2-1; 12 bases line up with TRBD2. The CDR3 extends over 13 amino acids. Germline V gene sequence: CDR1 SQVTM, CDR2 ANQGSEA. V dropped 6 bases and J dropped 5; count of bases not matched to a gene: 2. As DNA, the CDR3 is TGCAGCGTGGGACTAGCGGGTAACAATGAGCAGTTCTTC. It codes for CSVGLAGNNEQFF.

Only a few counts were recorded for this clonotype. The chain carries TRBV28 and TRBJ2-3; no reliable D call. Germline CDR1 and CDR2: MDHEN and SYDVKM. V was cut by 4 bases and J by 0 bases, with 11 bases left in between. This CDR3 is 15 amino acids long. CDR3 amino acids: CASSSRATSTDTQYF. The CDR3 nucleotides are TGTGCCAGCAGTTCTCGGGCTACTAGCACAGATACGCAGTATTTT.

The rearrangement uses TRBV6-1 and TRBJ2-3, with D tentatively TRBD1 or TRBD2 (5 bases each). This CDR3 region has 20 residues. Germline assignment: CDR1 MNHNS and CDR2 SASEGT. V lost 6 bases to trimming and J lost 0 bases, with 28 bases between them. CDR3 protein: CASSHGTNVVGTSSTDTQYF. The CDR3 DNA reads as TGTGCCAGCAGCCACGGGACCAATGTAGTAGGCACCTCTAGCACAGATACGCAGTATTTT.

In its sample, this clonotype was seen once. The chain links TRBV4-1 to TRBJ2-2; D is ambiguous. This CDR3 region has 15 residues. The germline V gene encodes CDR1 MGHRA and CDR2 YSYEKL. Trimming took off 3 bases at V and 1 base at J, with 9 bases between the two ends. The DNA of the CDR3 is TGCGCCAGCAGCCACGACCCAGGGAACACCGGGGAGCTGTTTTTT. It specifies CASSHDPGNTGELFF.

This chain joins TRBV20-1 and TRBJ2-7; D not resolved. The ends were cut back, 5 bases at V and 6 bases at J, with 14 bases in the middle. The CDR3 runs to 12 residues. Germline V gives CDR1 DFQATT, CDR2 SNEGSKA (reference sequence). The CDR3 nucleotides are TGCAGTGCTGACGACGGATGGACCGAGCAGTACTTC. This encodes CSADDGWTEQYF.

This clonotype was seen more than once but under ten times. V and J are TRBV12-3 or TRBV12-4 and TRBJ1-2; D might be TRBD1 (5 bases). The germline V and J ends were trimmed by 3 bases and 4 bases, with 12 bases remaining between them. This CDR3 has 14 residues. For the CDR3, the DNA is TGTGCCAGCAGTTTGACCAGGGAAGGCTATGGCTACACCTTC. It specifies CASSLTREGYGYTF.

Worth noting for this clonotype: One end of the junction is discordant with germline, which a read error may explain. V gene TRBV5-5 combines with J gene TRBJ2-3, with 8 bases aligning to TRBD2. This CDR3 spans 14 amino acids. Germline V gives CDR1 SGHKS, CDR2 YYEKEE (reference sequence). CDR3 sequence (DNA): TGTGCCTGCAGCCCTTCGGGGGGGTTAGATACGCAGTATTTT. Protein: CACSPSGGLDTQYF. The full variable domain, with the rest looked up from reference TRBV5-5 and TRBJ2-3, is DAGVTQSPTHLIKTRGQQVTLRCSPISGHKSVSWYQQVLGQGPQFIFQYYEKEERGRGNFPDRFSARQFPNYSSELNVNALLLGDSALYLCACSPSGGLDTQYFGPGTRLTVL.

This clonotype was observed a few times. CDR3 sequence reads: CASSFSIGGAPETQYF. CDR3 coding DNA: TGTGCCAGCAGTTTTTCCATCGGGGGGGCCCCCGAGACCCAGTACTTC. The V gene is TRBV12-3 or TRBV12-4, the J gene TRBJ2-7; 8 positions agree with TRBD2. With the DNA end fitting TRBJ2-5 better, the J assignment may be wrong. The CDR3 has 16 residues.